These 8 T cell receptor beta chains were sequenced from one sample in a study of T cell responses to AZD1222 COVID-19 vaccine. Clones were read by immunoSEQ multiplex PCR, and TCRdb kept only the in-frame ones, dropping some. The table includes 110,000 to 150,000 clones, roughly 91% detected once. This sample comprised peripheral blood, obtained on day 0 of AZD1222 vaccination. The source of these receptors is an adult in good health.

The rearrangement joins TRBV7-2 to TRBJ2-1, with D possibly matching TRBD2 (6 bases). This CDR3 region has 14 residues. V was cut by 3 bases and J by 5 bases, with 11 bases left in between. In germline, CDR1 is SGHTA, CDR2 FQGNSA. Here the CDR3 reads CASSFGGQNNEQFF. DNA for the CDR3: TGTGCCAGCAGCTTCGGGGGTCAGAACAATGAGCAGTTCTTC.

The rearrangement links TRBV5-1 to TRBJ2-3; 11 bases match TRBD2. The CDR3 length is 16 residues. The V segment lost 1 base and the J segment 0 bases; nucleotides outside the gene matches: 1. Germline V lookup: CDR1 SGHRS, CDR2 YFSETQ. CDR3 protein: CASSLRLAGSTDTQYF. The DNA for the CDR3 is TGCGCCAGCAGCTTGCGACTAGCGGGAAGCACAGATACGCAGTATTTT.

The chain has TRBV3-1 (or the pseudogene TRBV3-2) and TRBJ1-2; 9 bases are shared with TRBD1. This CDR3 has 13 amino acids. J was trimmed by 8 bases and V by 4 bases; bases with no gene match: 5. Germline V gene sequence: CDR1 LGHDT, CDR2 YNNKEL (reference sequence). DNA of the CDR3: TGTGCCAGCAGCCTTACAGGGGGCGTCGGCTACACCTTC. This gives the protein CASSLTGGVGYTF.

There are a few counts of this clone. This chain links TRBV6-6 with TRBJ1-6; a possible D gene is TRBD1 (6 bases). Germline assignment: CDR1 MNHNY and CDR2 SVGAGI (reference sequence). V lost 0 bases and J 13 bases, leaving 10 bases between the germline ends. The CDR3 runs 13 residues. As DNA, the CDR3 is TGTGCCAGCAGTTACTCAGAGACAGGCCCCCTCCACTTT. This sequence encodes CASSYSETGPLHF.

The chain couples TRBV7-9 to TRBJ1-3; 7 nucleotides line up with TRBD1. V shed 4 bases, J shed 8 bases, and the junction held 11 bases outside the gene matches. Germline loops: CDR1 SEHNR, CDR2 FQNEAQ (reference sequence). The CDR3 is made up of 15 amino acids. CDR3 in DNA: TGTGCCAGCAGCTCTAGACAGGGAGGCACCGACACCATATATTTT. Its translation is CASSSRQGGTDTIYF.

V gene TRBV7-9 combines with J gene TRBJ1-2; 9 bases map to TRBD1. V gave up 4 bases and J gave up 4 bases; unmatched junction bases: 4. This CDR3 is built from 14 residues. Germline loops: CDR1 SEHNR, CDR2 FQNEAQ (reference sequence). Written as DNA, the CDR3 is TGTGCCAGCAGCTCGACAGGGGGAATCTATGGCTACACCTTC. Its protein is CASSSTGGIYGYTF.

This chain connects TRBV5-1 to TRBJ1-1; D uncertain. CDR3 length: 13 residues. V lost 6 bases to trimming and J lost 4 bases, with 13 bases between them. From germline, CDR1 is SGHRS and CDR2 YFSETQ. CDR3 amino acids: CASKGFFGTEAFF. The CDR3, as DNA: TGCGCCAGCAAAGGGTTTTTTGGCACTGAAGCTTTCTTT.

This clone was found once. The V gene is TRBV28, the J gene TRBJ1-2; D is uncertain. The germline V gene has CDR1 MDHEN and CDR2 SYDVKM. The CDR3 loop spans 12 amino acids. V lost 8 bases, J lost 8 bases, and 15 bases lay in between. The CDR3 region has the DNA TGTGCCAGCGAATCAGCCCTCGTAGGCTACACCTTC. Amino acids: CASESALVGYTF.